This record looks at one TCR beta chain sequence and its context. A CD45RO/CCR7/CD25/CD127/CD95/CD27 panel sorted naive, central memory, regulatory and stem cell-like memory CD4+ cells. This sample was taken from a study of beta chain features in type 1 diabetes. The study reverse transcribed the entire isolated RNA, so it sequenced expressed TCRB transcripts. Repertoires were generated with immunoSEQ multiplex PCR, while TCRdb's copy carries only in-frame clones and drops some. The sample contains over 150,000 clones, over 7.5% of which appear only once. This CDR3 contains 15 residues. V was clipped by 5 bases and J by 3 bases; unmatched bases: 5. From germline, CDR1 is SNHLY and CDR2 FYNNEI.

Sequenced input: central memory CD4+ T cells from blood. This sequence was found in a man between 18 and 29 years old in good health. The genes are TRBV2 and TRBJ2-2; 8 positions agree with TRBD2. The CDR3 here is CASSLSGGYTGELFF. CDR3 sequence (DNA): TGTGCCAGCAGTTTAAGCGGGGGATACACCGGGGAGCTGTTTTTT.